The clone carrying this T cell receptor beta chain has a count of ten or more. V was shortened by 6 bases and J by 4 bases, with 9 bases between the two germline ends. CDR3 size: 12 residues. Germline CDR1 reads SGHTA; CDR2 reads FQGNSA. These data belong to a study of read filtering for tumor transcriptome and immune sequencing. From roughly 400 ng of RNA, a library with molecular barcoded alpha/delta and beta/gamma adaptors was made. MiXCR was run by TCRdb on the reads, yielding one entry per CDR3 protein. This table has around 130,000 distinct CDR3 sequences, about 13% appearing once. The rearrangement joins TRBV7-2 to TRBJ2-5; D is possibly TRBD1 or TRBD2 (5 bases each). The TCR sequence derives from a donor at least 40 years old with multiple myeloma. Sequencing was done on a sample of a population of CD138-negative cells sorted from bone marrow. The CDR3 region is CASRGTSETQYF. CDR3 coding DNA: TGTGCCAGCAGAGGGACCTCAGAGACCCAGTACTTC.